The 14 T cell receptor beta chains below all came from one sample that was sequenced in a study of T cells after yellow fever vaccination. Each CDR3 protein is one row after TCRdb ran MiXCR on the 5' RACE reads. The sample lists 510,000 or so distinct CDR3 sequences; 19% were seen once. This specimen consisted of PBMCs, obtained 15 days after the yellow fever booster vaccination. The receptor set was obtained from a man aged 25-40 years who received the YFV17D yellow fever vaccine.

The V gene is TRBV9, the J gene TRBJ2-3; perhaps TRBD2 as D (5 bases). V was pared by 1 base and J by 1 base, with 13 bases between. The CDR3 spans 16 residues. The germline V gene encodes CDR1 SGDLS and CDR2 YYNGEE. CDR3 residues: CASSVSLDWGTDTQYF. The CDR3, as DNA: TGTGCCAGCAGCGTATCCCTGGACTGGGGCACAGATACGCAGTATTTT.

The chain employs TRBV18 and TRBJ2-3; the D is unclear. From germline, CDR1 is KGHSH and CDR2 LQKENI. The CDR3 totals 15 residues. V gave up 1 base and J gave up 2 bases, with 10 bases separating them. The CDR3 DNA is TGTGCCAGCTCACCACGGACGGACCCCACAGATACGCAGTATTTT. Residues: CASSPRTDPTDTQYF.

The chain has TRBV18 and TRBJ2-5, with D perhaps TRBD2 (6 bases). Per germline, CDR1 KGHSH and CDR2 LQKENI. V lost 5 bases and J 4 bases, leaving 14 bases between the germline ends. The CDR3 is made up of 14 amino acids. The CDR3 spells CASSGTGRIETQYF. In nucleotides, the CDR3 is TGTGCCAGCTCAGGGACTGGGCGGATAGAGACCCAGTACTTC.

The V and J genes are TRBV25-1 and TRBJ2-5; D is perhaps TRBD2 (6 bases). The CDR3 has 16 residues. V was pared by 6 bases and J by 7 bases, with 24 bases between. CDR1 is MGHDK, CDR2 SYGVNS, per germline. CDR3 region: CASSDDFNREMGTQYF. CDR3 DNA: TGTGCCAGCAGCGACGACTTTAATCGGGAGATGGGGACCCAGTACTTC.

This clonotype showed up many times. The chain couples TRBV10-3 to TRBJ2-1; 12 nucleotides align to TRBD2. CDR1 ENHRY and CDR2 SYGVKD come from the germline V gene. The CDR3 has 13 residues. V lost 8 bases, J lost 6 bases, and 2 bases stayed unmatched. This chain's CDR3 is CAIGLAGSNEQFF. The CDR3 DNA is TGTGCCATCGGACTAGCGGGAAGCAATGAGCAGTTCTTC.

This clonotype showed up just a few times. CDR3: CASSSQRGRVGNEQFF. In nucleotides, the CDR3 is TGTGCCAGCAGTTCACAACGGGGGAGGGTCGGTAATGAGCAGTTCTTC. This chain links TRBV28 with TRBJ2-1; 7 positions match TRBD2. The CDR3 is 16 amino acids. CDR1 MDHEN and CDR2 SYDVKM come from the germline V gene. Trimming cost V 4 bases and J 7 bases; bases outside gene matches: 13.

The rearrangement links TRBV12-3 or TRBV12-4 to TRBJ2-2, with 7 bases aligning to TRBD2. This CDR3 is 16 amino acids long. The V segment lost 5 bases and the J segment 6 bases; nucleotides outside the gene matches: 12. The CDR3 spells CASSNGLESRPGELFF. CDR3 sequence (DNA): TGTGCCAGCAGTAACGGACTAGAATCTCGCCCCGGGGAGCTGTTTTTT.

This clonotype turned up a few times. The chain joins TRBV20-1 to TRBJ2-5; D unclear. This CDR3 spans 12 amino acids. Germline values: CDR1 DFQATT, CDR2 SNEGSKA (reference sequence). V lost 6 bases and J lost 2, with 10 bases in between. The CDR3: CSADEVQETQYF. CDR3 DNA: TGCAGTGCCGATGAGGTACAAGAGACCCAGTACTTC.

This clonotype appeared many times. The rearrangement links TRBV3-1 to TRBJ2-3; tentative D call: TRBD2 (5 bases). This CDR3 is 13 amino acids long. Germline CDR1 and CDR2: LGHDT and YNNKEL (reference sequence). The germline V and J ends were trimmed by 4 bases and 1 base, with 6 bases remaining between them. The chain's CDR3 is CASSPRGTDTQYF. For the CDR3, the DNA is TGTGCCAGCAGCCCGAGGGGCACAGATACGCAGTATTTT.

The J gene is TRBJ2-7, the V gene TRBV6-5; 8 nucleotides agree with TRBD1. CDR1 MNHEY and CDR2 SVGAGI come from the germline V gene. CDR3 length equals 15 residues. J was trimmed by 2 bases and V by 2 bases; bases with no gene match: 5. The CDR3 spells CASSYRGQGTYEQYF. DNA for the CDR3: TGTGCCAGCAGTTACAGAGGACAGGGTACCTACGAGCAGTACTTC.

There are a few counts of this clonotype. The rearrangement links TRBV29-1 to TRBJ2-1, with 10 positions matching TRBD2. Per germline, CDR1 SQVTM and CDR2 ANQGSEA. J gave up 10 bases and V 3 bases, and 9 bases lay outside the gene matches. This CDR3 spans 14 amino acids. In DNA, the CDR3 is TGCAGCGTTGAGGAAGCGGGAGGGCCCGGGGAGCAGTTCTTC. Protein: CSVEEAGGPGEQFF.

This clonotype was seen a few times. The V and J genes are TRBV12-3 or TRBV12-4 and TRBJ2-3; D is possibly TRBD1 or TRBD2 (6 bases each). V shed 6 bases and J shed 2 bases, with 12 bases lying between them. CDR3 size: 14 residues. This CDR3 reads CASRHRDFTDTQYF. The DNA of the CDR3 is TGTGCCAGCAGACACAGGGACTTCACAGATACGCAGTATTTT.

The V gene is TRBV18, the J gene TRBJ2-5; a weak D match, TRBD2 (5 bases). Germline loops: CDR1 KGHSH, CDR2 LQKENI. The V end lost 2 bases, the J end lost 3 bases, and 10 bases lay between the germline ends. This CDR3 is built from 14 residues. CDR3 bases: TGTGCCAGCTCACCAGAGGGATCGAAAGAGACCCAGTACTTC. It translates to CASSPEGSKETQYF.

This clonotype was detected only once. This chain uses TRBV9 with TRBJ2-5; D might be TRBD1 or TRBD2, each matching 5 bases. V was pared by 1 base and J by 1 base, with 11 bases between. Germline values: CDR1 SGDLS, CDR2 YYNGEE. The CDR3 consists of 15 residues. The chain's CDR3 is CASSVSGARQETQYF. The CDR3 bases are TGTGCCAGCAGCGTATCCGGGGCTCGCCAAGAGACCCAGTACTTC. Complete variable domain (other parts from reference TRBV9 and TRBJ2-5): DSGVTQTPKHLITATGQRVTLRCSPRSGDLSVYWYQQSLDQGLQFLIQYYNGEERAKGNILERFSAQQFPDLHSELNLSSLELGDSALYFCASSVSGARQETQYFGPGTRLLVL.